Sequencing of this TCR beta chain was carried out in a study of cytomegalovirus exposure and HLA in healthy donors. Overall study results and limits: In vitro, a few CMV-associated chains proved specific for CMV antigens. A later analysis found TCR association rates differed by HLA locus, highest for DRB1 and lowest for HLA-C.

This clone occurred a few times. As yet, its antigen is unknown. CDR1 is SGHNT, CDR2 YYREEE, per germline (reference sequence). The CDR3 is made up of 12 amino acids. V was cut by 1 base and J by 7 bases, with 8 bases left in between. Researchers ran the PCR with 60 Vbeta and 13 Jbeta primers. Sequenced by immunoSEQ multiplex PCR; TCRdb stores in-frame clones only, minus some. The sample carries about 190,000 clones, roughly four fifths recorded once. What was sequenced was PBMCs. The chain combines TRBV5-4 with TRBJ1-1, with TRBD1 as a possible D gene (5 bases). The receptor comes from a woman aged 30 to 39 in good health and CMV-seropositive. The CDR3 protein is CASSLPRDEAFF. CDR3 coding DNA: TGTGCCAGCAGCTTGCCCAGGGATGAAGCTTTCTTT.